Shown below are 10 T cell receptor beta chains from a single sample sequenced in a study of cytomegalovirus exposure and HLA in healthy donors. The PCR contained 60 Vbeta and 13 Jbeta primers. Profiled with immunoSEQ multiplex PCR; TCRdb holds only in-frame clones, not every one. The sample has 100,000 to 150,000 clones, about 78% seen once. The sequencing sample was made of PBMCs. These receptors came from a human donor in good health.

This clone was observed a handful of times. This chain connects TRBV6-1 to TRBJ2-5; 11 bases are shared with TRBD2. Looked up from germline, CDR1 is MNHNS and CDR2 is SASEGT. The CDR3 sequence is 15 residues long. V lost 2 bases, J lost 7 bases, and 6 bases stayed unmatched. The CDR3 protein is CASSERVSGGGTQYF. CDR3 DNA sequence: TGTGCCAGCAGTGAAAGGGTTAGCGGGGGGGGGACCCAGTACTTC.

The CDR3 is CASSLGDRGHAEAFF. The CDR3 DNA follows: TGTGCCAGCAGCTTGGGGGACAGGGGACACGCTGAAGCTTTCTTT. The chain links TRBV5-4 to TRBJ1-1; 10 bases fit TRBD1. Germline CDR1 and CDR2: SGHNT and YYREEE (reference sequence). The CDR3 length is 15 residues. The J segment lost 6 bases and the V segment lost 0 bases, leaving 5 bases of the junction unmatched.

The chain combines TRBV7-9 with TRBJ2-1; 9 bases agree with TRBD2. Trimming removed 7 bases from V and 2 bases from J; junction bases left unmatched: 6. Per the germline V gene, CDR1 is SEHNR and CDR2 is FQNEAQ (reference sequence). The CDR3 is made up of 15 amino acids. CDR3 in DNA: TGTGCCAGCATACCGGGACTAGCACCCTACAATGAGCAGTTCTTC. Amino acid sequence: CASIPGLAPYNEQFF.

On this clone itself: The CDR3 does not close with the conserved phenylalanine or tryptophan, likely indicating a read error. The DNA is omitted, as the CDR3 cannot be located on it reliably, and the CDR3 follows TCRdb's listing. The chain recombines TRBV7-8 with TRBJ2-7; TRBD1, as called in the table, went unchecked against the DNA. Inclusive of both ends, the CDR3 amounts to 13 amino acids. Per the germline V gene, CDR1 is SGHVS and CDR2 is FQNEAQ. CDR3 residues: CASSSSLSGQPIL.

This sequence joins TRBV5-4 and TRBJ2-2; D is uncertain. With 2 bases removed from V and 7 bases from J, the gap between germline ends came to 6 bases. CDR1 is SGHNT and CDR2 is YYREEE in the germline V gene (reference sequence). There are 12 residues in the CDR3. The CDR3 DNA sequence: TGTGCCAGCAGCTTAAGACTCGGGGAGCTGTTTTTT. Translation gives CASSLRLGELFF.

The chain joins TRBV5-1 to TRBJ1-1; 7 nucleotides align to TRBD1. CDR3 size: 19 residues. From germline, CDR1 is SGHRS and CDR2 YFSETQ. J gave up 2 bases and V 1 base, and 17 bases lay outside the gene matches. DNA for the CDR3: TGCGCCAGCAGCTTGATAGCCCTTAGGAAGACAGGGATAAACACTGAAGCTTTCTTT. As protein: CASSLIALRKTGINTEAFF.

The chain is built from TRBV11-2 and TRBJ2-2; maybe TRBD2 (7 bases). Deletions cut 5 bases from V and 1 base from J, with 14 bases between. The CDR3 is made up of 16 amino acids. Germline values: CDR1 SGHAT, CDR2 FQNNGV. CDR3: CASSPRGAGNTGELFF. The CDR3 DNA reads TGTGCCAGCAGCCCCCGGGGGGCGGGGAACACCGGGGAGCTGTTTTTT.

This clone turned up a few times. The rearrangement joins TRBV28 to TRBJ1-5; 7 nucleotides match TRBD1. The CDR3 loop spans 18 amino acids. J gave up 1 base and V 0 bases, and 9 bases lay outside the gene matches. Germline lookup yields CDR1 MDHEN and CDR2 SYDVKM. The CDR3 DNA reads as TGTGCCAGCAGTTTATGGGTAGGGGGCGCGATAAGCAATCAGCCCCAGCATTTT. Protein product: CASSLWVGGAISNQPQHF.

The J gene is TRBJ1-1, the V gene TRBV2; 12 bases map to TRBD1. Germline-derived CDR1 and CDR2 are SNHLY and FYNNEI. Trimming removed 2 bases from V and 3 bases from J; junction bases left unmatched: 7. CDR3 length equals 17 residues. The CDR3 is CASSEQGQGARDTEAFF. In DNA form, the CDR3 reads TGTGCCAGCAGTGAACAGGGACAGGGGGCTCGGGACACTGAAGCTTTCTTT. Looking up the rest from reference TRBV2 and TRBJ1-1 gives the full variable domain: EPEVTQTPSHQVTQMGQEVILRCVPISNHLYFYWYRQILGQKVEFLVSFYNNEISEKSEIFDDQFSVERPDGSNFTLKIRSTKLEDSAMYFCASSEQGQGARDTEAFFGQGTRLTVV.

This rearrangement joins TRBV30 to TRBJ2-1; possible D gene TRBD1, 7 bases. The CDR3 has 14 residues. CDR1 is GTSNPN and CDR2 is SVGIG in the germline V gene (reference sequence). V was clipped by 1 base and J by 4 bases, with 11 bases between them. This CDR3 reads CAWSASGGYNEQFF. The CDR3 DNA is TGTGCCTGGAGTGCGTCAGGGGGGTACAATGAGCAGTTCTTC.